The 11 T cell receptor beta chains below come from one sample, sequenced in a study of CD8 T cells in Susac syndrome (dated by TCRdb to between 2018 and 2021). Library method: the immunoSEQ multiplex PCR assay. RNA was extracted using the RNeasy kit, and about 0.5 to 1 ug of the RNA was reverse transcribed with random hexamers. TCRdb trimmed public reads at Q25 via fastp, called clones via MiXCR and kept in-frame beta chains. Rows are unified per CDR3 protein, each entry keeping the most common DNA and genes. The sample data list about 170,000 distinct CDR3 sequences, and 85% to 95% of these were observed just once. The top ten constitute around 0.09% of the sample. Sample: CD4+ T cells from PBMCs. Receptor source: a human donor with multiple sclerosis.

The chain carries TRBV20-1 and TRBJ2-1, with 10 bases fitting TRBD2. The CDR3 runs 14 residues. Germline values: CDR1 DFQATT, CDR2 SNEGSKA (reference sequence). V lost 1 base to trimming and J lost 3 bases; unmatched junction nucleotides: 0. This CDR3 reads CSARGLAGYNEQFF. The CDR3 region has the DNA TGCAGTGCTAGAGGACTAGCGGGCTACAATGAGCAGTTCTTC.

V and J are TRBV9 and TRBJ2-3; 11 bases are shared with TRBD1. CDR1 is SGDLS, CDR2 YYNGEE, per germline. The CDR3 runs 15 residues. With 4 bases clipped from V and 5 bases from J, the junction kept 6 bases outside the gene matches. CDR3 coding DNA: TGTGCCAGCAGCCTCCGGGACAGGGGGATAGATACGCAGTATTTT. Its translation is CASSLRDRGIDTQYF.

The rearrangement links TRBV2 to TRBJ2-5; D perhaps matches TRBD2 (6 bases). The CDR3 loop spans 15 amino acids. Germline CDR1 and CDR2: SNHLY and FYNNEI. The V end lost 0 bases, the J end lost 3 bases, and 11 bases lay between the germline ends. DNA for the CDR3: TGTGCCAGCAGTGAAGCCCTAATAGCGGAAGAGACCCAGTACTTC. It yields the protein CASSEALIAEETQYF.

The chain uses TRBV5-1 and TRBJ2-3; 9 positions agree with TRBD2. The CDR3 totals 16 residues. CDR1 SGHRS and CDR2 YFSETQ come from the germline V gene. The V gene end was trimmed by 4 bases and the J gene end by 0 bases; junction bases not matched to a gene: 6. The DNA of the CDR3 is TGCGCCAGCAGCCAGGGACTAGCCCATAGCACAGATACGCAGTATTTT. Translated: CASSQGLAHSTDTQYF.

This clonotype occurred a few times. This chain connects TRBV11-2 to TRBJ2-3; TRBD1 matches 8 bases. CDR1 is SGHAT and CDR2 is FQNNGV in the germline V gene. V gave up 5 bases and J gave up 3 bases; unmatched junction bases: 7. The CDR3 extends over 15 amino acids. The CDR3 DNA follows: TGTGCCAGCAGCCTCGGACAGGGCCCTACAGATACGCAGTATTTT. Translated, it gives CASSLGQGPTDTQYF.

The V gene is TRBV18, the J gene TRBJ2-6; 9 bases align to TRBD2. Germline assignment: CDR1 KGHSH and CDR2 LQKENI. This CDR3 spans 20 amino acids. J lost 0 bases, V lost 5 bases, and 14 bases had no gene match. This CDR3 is CASSRETVAGVSSGANVLTF. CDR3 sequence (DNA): TGTGCCAGCTCAAGGGAGACGGTAGCGGGAGTCAGCTCTGGGGCCAACGTCCTGACTTTC.

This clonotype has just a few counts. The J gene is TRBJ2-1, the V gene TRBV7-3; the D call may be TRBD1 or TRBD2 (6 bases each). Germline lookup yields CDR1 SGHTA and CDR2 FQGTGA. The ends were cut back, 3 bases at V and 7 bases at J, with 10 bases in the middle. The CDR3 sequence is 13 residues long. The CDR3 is CASSFQGGNEQFF. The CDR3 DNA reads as TGTGCCAGCAGCTTCCAAGGGGGGAATGAGCAGTTCTTC.

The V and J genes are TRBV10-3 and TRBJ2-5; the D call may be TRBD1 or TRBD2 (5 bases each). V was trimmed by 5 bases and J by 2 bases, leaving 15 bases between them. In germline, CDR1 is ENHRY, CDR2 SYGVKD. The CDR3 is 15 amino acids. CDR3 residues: CAISRTGTAQETQYF. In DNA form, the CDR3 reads TGTGCCATCAGTAGAACCGGGACCGCGCAAGAGACCCAGTACTTC.

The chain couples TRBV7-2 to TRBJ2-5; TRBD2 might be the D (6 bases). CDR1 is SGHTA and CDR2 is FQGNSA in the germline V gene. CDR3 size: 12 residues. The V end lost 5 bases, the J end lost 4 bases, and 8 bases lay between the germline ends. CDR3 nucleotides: TGTGCCAGCAGCCCGGGACTAGAGACCCAGTACTTC. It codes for CASSPGLETQYF.

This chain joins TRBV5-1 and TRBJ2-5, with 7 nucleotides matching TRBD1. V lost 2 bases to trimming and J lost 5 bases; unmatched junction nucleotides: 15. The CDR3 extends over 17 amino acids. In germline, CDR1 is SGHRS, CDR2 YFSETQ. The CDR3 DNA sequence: TGCGCCAGCAGCTTACTGCCCGGGGCAGGGGGACGGGAGACCCAGTACTTC. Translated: CASSLLPGAGGRETQYF.

The CDR3 bases are TGTGCCAGCAGTAGCCAGGGGTCTGGGGCCAACGTCCTGACTTTC. It encodes CASSSQGSGANVLTF. The genes are TRBV6-6 and TRBJ2-6; maybe TRBD1 (6 bases). The CDR3 sequence is 15 residues long. The ends were cut back, 5 bases at V and 1 base at J, with 9 bases in the middle. Germline CDR1 is MNHNY and CDR2 is SVGAGI (reference sequence).